Sequencing of this T cell receptor (beta chain) was carried out in a study of blood T cells in healthy people across ages. This clonotype has just a few counts. A second PCR of about 6 to 12 cycles used a sample-barcoded 5' primer and a J-beta primer mix. TCRdb called the 5' RACE reads again in MiXCR, with one record for every CDR3 protein. The table lists around 280,000 distinct CDR3 sequences, roughly 29% of them singletons, with 29% in the top ten. Sequencing was done on a sample of blood. The origin of this receptor is a woman between 65 and 79 years old in good health.

The CDR3 is CATRPSGRGNEQYF. The CDR3, as DNA: TGTGCCACCAGACCGAGCGGTCGGGGGAACGAGCAGTACTTC. J is TRBJ2-7 and V is TRBV12-3 or TRBV12-4, with D possibly being TRBD2 (6 bases). The CDR3 is 14 amino acids. V gave up 10 bases and J gave up 5 bases, with 21 bases separating them.